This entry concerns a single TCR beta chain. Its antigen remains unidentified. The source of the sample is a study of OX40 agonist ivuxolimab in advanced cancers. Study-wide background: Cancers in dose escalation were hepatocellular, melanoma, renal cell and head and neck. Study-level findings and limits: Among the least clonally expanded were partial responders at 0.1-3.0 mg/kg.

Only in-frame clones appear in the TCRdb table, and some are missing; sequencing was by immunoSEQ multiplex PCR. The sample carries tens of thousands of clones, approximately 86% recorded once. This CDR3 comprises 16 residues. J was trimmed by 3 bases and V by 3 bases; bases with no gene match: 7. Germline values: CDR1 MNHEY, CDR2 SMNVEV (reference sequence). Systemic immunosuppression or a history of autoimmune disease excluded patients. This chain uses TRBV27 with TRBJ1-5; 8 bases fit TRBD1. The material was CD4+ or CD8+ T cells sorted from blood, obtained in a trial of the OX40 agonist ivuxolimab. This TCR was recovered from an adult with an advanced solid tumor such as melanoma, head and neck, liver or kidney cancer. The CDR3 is CASSFSGQELNQPQHF. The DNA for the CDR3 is TGTGCCAGCAGTTTCTCGGGACAGGAGCTCAATCAGCCCCAGCATTTT.